The TCR beta chain described here comes from a study of cytomegalovirus exposure and HLA in healthy donors. The CDR3 loop spans 14 amino acids. CDR1 is SGHVS and CDR2 is FNYEAQ in the germline V gene. Trimming cost V 6 bases and J 2 bases, with 10 bases left between them. Overall study findings and caveats: Specific recognition of CMV antigens was confirmed in vitro for a few chains (all CMV-associated). Upon later analysis, HLA-associated TCR beta chains proved more clonally expanded than other, equally common chains. TRBV6-2, TRBV6-3 and some other V segments were excluded as indistinguishable.

PCR involved 60 Vbeta and 13 Jbeta primers. TCRdb's table, derived via immunoSEQ multiplex PCR, lists solely in-frame clones and lacks some. The data hold tens of thousands of clones, with 60% to 80% observed a single time. Concerning this clone: Its antigen is not identified.

Sequenced: PBMCs. The gene calls are TRBV7-6 and TRBJ2-2, with D possibly matching TRBD2 (5 bases). The source of this sequence is a woman between 40 and 50 years old in good health and CMV-seropositive. CDR3 loop: CASRLAGNTGELFF. In DNA form, the CDR3 reads TGTGCCAGCAGGCTAGCAGGAAACACCGGGGAGCTGTTTTTT.